This paragraph reports one T cell receptor beta chain. Deletions cut 0 bases from V and 3 bases from J, with 5 bases between. This CDR3 comprises 13 residues. From germline, CDR1 is ENHRY and CDR2 SYGVKD. As handled by the study authors: The authors estimated nucleated cell counts from reference gene primer amplification. Produced via immunoSEQ multiplex PCR; TCRdb's table is partial and in-frame only. V, J and clone size are taken as reported in that table, and D and trimming were inferred from the DNA itself. The repertoire holds approximately 90,000 clones, with more than 60% as singletons. This sample is drawn from a study of blood T cell repertoires in COVID-19.

The sample taken for sequencing was peripheral blood. The TCR originated in a man between 65 and 79 years old with acute or convalescent COVID-19. The chain couples TRBV10-3 to TRBJ2-5; TRBD2 is a possible D gene (5 bases). The CDR3 region is CAISESREETQYF. The DNA of the CDR3 is TGTGCCATCAGTGAGTCGCGGGAAGAGACCCAGTACTTC.